Following are 20 T cell receptor beta chains from one sample sequenced in a study of blood T cell repertoires in COVID-19. The protocol was immunoSEQ multiplex PCR, while the TCRdb copy is restricted to in-frame clones and leaves out a portion. Among fewer than 85,000 clones listed, around 80% were seen once. The sample consisted of peripheral blood. The receptors shown here come from a man in his sixties with active or convalescent COVID-19.

The chain links TRBV19 to TRBJ1-1; D may be TRBD1 (5 bases). There are 16 residues in the CDR3. Germline V gives CDR1 LNHDA, CDR2 SQIVND (reference sequence). Trimming took off 1 base at V and 2 bases at J, with 14 bases between the two ends. The CDR3 DNA sequence: TGTGCCAGTAGTATAGGCCTCGGAGGGGAAAACACTGAAGCTTTCTTT. Translating gives CASSIGLGGENTEAFF.

The chain couples TRBV19 to TRBJ2-7, with D uncertain. The length of the CDR3 is 15 residues. Germline V gene sequence: CDR1 LNHDA, CDR2 SQIVND (reference sequence). V shed 3 bases and J shed 6 bases, with 18 bases lying between them. This chain's CDR3 is CASSIGSGYSGEQYF. The DNA of the CDR3 is TGTGCCAGTAGTATTGGGTCGGGTTACTCGGGCGAGCAGTACTTC.

This chain joins TRBV4-2 and TRBJ2-2, with 11 bases identical to TRBD2. Germline trimming cut 1 base from V and 7 bases from J; bases unmatched to any gene: 8. Germline loops: CDR1 LGHNA, CDR2 YNFKEQ. The CDR3 extends over 17 amino acids. CDR3 sequence: CASSQAIAGGPGGELFF. CDR3 in DNA: TGTGCCAGCAGCCAAGCAATAGCGGGGGGGCCCGGCGGGGAGCTGTTTTTT.

This chain links TRBV6-5 with TRBJ2-2, with TRBD2 identical over 8 bases. Germline V lookup: CDR1 MNHEY, CDR2 SVGAGI. V dropped 9 bases and J dropped 4; count of bases not matched to a gene: 10. The CDR3 has 15 amino acids. The CDR3 nucleotides are TGTGCCAGTCGACGGGGGGGGCCGGGCACCGGGGAGCTGTTTTTT. Residues: CASRRGGPGTGELFF.

The chain carries TRBV10-3 and TRBJ2-7; tentative D call: TRBD1 (6 bases). The CDR3 has 14 amino acids. V lost 3 bases and J lost 7, with 16 bases in between. Germline V gives CDR1 ENHRY, CDR2 SYGVKD. The CDR3 DNA sequence: TGTGCCATCAGTGACAATGTCAGGGGTAAGGAGCAGTACTTC. Its protein is CAISDNVRGKEQYF.

CDR3 residues: CASSQGSAGGTFNEQFF. In DNA form, the CDR3 reads TGTGCCAGCAGCCAAGGATCGGCGGGGGGCACGTTCAATGAGCAGTTCTTC. The V gene is TRBV3-1 (or the pseudogene TRBV3-2), the J gene TRBJ2-1; 8 nucleotides align to TRBD2. Germline CDR1 LGHDT, CDR2 YNNKEL (reference sequence). With 1 base clipped from V and 6 bases from J, the junction kept 11 bases outside the gene matches. The CDR3 is 17 amino acids.

The chain links TRBV4-1 to TRBJ1-1; D is uncertain. V was trimmed by 1 base and J by 5 bases, leaving 11 bases between them. CDR3 length equals 14 residues. Germline V lookup: CDR1 MGHRA, CDR2 YSYEKL. CDR3 loop: CASSQVGRSTEAFF. The DNA of the CDR3 is TGCGCCAGCAGCCAAGTTGGGAGGAGTACTGAAGCTTTCTTT.

The table lists this clone with a few counts. This chain uses TRBV11-2 with TRBJ1-4; tentatively, D is TRBD1 (5 bases). Trimming removed 5 bases at V and 8 bases at J, with 12 bases between. Germline V gene data show CDR1 as SGHAT and CDR2 as FQNNGV. The CDR3 covers 13 residues. The DNA for the CDR3 is TGTGCCAGCAGCCTCAGGGTCGGGGAAAAACTGTTTTTT. Protein: CASSLRVGEKLFF.

For the CDR3, the DNA is TGTGCCAGCAGCCACTCCGGGACAAAAATTTACGAGCAGTACTTC. Its translation is CASSHSGTKIYEQYF. The chain combines TRBV5-8 with TRBJ2-7; TRBD1 is a possible D gene (6 bases). Per germline, CDR1 SGHTS and CDR2 YDEGEE. The CDR3 runs to 15 residues. The V end was cut by 4 bases, the J end by 4 bases, with 18 bases between.

The chain couples TRBV3-1 (or the pseudogene TRBV3-2) to TRBJ1-5; 8 bases agree with TRBD1. CDR3 length: 16 residues. J gave up 6 bases and V 0 bases, and 7 bases lay outside the gene matches. The germline V gene encodes CDR1 LGHDT and CDR2 YNNKEL (reference sequence). As DNA, the CDR3 is TGTGCCAGCAGCCAAGAAGGCAGGGGGCTCGGTCAGCCCCAGCATTTT. Its translation: CASSQEGRGLGQPQHF.

V gene TRBV18 combines with J gene TRBJ2-7; 8 bases are a match to TRBD2. Germline CDR1 and CDR2: KGHSH and LQKENI. Unmatched junction bases numbered 4, after V lost 0 bases and J lost 0 bases. The CDR3 extends over 16 amino acids. The CDR3 region has the DNA TGTGCCAGCTCACCACCTAACGGGGGGGACTCCTACGAGCAGTACTTC. This gives the protein CASSPPNGGDSYEQYF.

In its sample, this clone was seen once. This chain's CDR3 is CAWSVSKPIETQYF. The CDR3 DNA reads TGTGCCTGGAGTGTATCTAAGCCTATAGAGACCCAGTACTTC. The rearrangement uses TRBV30 and TRBJ2-5; D unresolved. V lost 0 bases, J lost 4 bases, and 12 bases lay in between. This CDR3 contains 14 residues. Germline assignment: CDR1 GTSNPN and CDR2 SVGIG (reference sequence).

The chain couples TRBV10-3 to TRBJ2-7, with D perhaps TRBD1 (6 bases). V shed 0 bases and J shed 3 bases, with 12 bases lying between them. Germline V gives CDR1 ENHRY, CDR2 SYGVKD. The CDR3 is made up of 15 amino acids. Written as DNA, the CDR3 is TGTGCCATCAGTGAGTCTGGACAGACGGGCTACGAGCAGTACTTC. Translating it yields CAISESGQTGYEQYF.

This clone showed up just a few times. The V gene is TRBV7-9, the J gene TRBJ2-5, with D possibly matching TRBD2 (6 bases). Germline lookup yields CDR1 SEHNR and CDR2 FQNEAQ (reference sequence). This CDR3 spans 14 amino acids. With 7 bases removed from V and 3 bases from J, the gap between germline ends came to 15 bases. The CDR3 is CASTYRDFKETQYF. CDR3 DNA sequence: TGTGCCAGCACCTACCGGGACTTTAAAGAGACCCAGTACTTC.

This chain uses TRBV5-6 with TRBJ2-7, with 9 positions matching TRBD1. Germline CDR1 reads SGHDT; CDR2 reads YYEEEE. V was clipped by 2 bases and J by 2 bases; unmatched bases: 2. The CDR3 runs to 14 residues. CDR3 loop: CASSFRQGAYEQYF. DNA for the CDR3: TGTGCCAGCAGCTTTAGACAGGGGGCCTACGAGCAGTACTTC.

This clone was found a few times. Here the CDR3 DNA reads TGTGCCAGCAGTGAAGCGCTTCGAGGGTTGGCTGAAGCTTTCTTT. Amino acid sequence: CASSEALRGLAEAFF. The V and J genes are TRBV2 and TRBJ1-1; D is unclear. V was shortened by 0 bases and J by 6 bases, with 14 bases between the two germline ends. CDR3 size: 15 residues. Germline V gene sequence: CDR1 SNHLY, CDR2 FYNNEI. The entire variable domain, with the rest obtained from reference TRBV2 and TRBJ1-1, is as follows: EPEVTQTPSHQVTQMGQEVILRCVPISNHLYFYWYRQILGQKVEFLVSFYNNEISEKSEIFDDQFSVERPDGSNFTLKIRSTKLEDSAMYFCASSEALRGLAEAFFGQGTRLTVV.

CDR3 loop: CASSLARGGTGELFF. CDR3 sequence (DNA): TGCGCCAGCAGCTTGGCCCGTGGGGGGACCGGGGAGCTGTTTTTT. This chain links TRBV5-1 with TRBJ2-2; D may be TRBD2 (6 bases). The CDR3 length is 15 residues. Trimming pared 0 bases from V and 5 bases from J, leaving 11 bases between. Germline CDR1 and CDR2: SGHRS and YFSETQ.

The rearrangement links TRBV27 to TRBJ2-1; 8 positions match TRBD2. J gave up 9 bases and V 6 bases, and 13 bases lay outside the gene matches. This CDR3 has 15 amino acids. In germline, CDR1 is MNHEY, CDR2 SMNVEV (reference sequence). In DNA, the CDR3 is TGTGCCAGCAGCATCTTGGCGGGGGGAGAGAGTGAGCAGTTCTTC. Its protein product is CASSILAGGESEQFF.

J is TRBJ2-1 and V is TRBV7-3; D is unclear. CDR1 and CDR2 from the germline V gene are SGHTA and FQGTGA. The V end lost 2 bases, the J end lost 4 bases, and 6 bases lay between the germline ends. The CDR3 totals 13 residues. In DNA, the CDR3 is TGTGCCAGCAGCTTAGGAGCGTACAATGAGCAGTTCTTC. Translated: CASSLGAYNEQFF. Together with reference TRBV7-3 and TRBJ2-1, the CDR3 gives the full variable domain: GAGVSQTPSNKVTEKGKYVELRCDPISGHTALYWYRQSLGQGPEFLIYFQGTGAADDSGLPNDRFFAVRPEGSVSTLKIQRTERGDSAVYLCASSLGAYNEQFFGPGTRLTVL.

The J gene is TRBJ1-1, the V gene TRBV7-2; D is uncertain. The CDR3 has 14 residues. Trimming took 4 bases from V and 7 from J, leaving 16 bases between them. The germline CDR1 and CDR2 sequences are SGHTA and FQGNSA. For the CDR3, the DNA is TGTGCCAGCAGCTGGTCTTTTACAGTCAATGAAGCTTTCTTT. It specifies CASSWSFTVNEAFF.